The rows below give T cell receptor beta chains drawn from one sample of a study of cytomegalovirus exposure and HLA in healthy donors. Some clones are missing from TCRdb's copy, which holds only in-frame ones; the method was immunoSEQ multiplex PCR. The sample lists roughly 54,000 clones, approximately 80% seen once, with about 3.1% in the top ten. Sequenced input: PBMCs. The source of these receptors is a man aged 50 to 60 in good health and CMV-seronegative. The conserved cysteine and the conserved F or W are not part of the CDR3 here. The D gene is left open where the match is weak. A clone size is listed for some rows: how often the clone was seen (once, few, many), or a class if it is expanded.

clone size	V gene	D gene	J gene	CDR3 protein
once	TRBV6-6	-	TRBJ2-1	ASSFLQGNEQF
-	TRBV29-1	-	TRBJ2-7	SVSTGSYEQY
-	TRBV29-1	-	TRBJ2-2	SVEGIHGAAGELF
-	TRBV30	TRBD1	TRBJ2-1	AWSFPGTGRLNEQF
-	TRBV7-2	-	TRBJ2-6	ASSLARRGANVLT
-	TRBV9	TRBD2	TRBJ2-5	ASSVVGGGTQETQY
-	TRBV19	-	TRBJ1-6	ASSHQGYNSPLH
-	TRBV7-6	TRBD1	TRBJ1-1	ASSLGETGGLEAF
once	TRBV28	-	TRBJ1-4	ASSYGATNEKLF
-	TRBV19	TRBD1	TRBJ2-7	ASSPMATGDYEQY
-	TRBV6-6	-	TRBJ1-3	ASSLVGNTIY
-	TRBV25-1	TRBD1	TRBJ1-1	ASRDRERAEAF
-	TRBV5-6	TRBD2	TRBJ2-3	ASSHSGGSTDTQY
-	TRBV10-3	-	TRBJ1-2	AISAPGTGIYGYT
once	TRBV6-1	-	TRBJ2-7	ASSDLPLRGLYEQY
-	TRBV19	TRBD2	TRBJ2-3	ASSMVSGVSDTQY
-	TRBV6-1	-	TRBJ2-7	ASTAGTESSYEQY
-	TRBV12-2	-	TRBJ1-2	ASRLVRWQGENYGYT
-	TRBV10-3	-	TRBJ2-1	AIKQPAGNEQF
-	TRBV11-2	-	TRBJ1-2	ASSLVTQNYGYT
-	TRBV5-8	TRBD1	TRBJ1-6	ASRDRVTSPLH
-	TRBV5-6	-	TRBJ2-4	ASRGGARGIQY
-	TRBV7-6	TRBD1	TRBJ2-3	ASSFVGTGVKDTQY
once	TRBV30	TRBD1	TRBJ1-5	AWSFNFGQGHQPQH
-	TRBV5-1	TRBD2	TRBJ2-1	ASSPQGLAGGPGEQF
-	TRBV19	-	TRBJ1-5	ASSIQRSNQPQH
once	TRBV7-2	TRBD2	TRBJ2-3	ASSILAGVRDTQY
few	TRBV5-1	-	TRBJ1-3	ASSPGGGNSGNTIY
-	TRBV5-4	-	TRBJ2-1	ASSQLNNEQF
-	TRBV5-4	-	TRBJ2-6	ASSSRGSLSSGANVLT
-	TRBV19	-	TRBJ1-2	ASRDRGNYGYT
-	TRBV5-1	-	TRBJ2-2	ASSPGTNTGELF
once	TRBV9	TRBD1	TRBJ1-4	ASSPWDRVEEKLF
-	TRBV6-5	-	TRBJ2-1	ASSADSRQF
-	TRBV2	-	TRBJ2-1	ASSESSGPDEQF
few	TRBV4-1	-	TRBJ2-5	ASSQGDRDTGQETQY
-	TRBV27	TRBD2	TRBJ2-2	ASRQRGGRNGELF
once	TRBV4-1	TRBD2	TRBJ2-5	ASSPSGGGGQETQY
-	TRBV4-3	-	TRBJ2-2	ASSQDATNTGELF
-	TRBV27	-	TRBJ2-7	ASRGAYEQY
-	TRBV11-2	TRBD1	TRBJ1-2	ASSSGQVLNLGGYT
-	TRBV7-7	TRBD1	-	ASSPRQGNPPYEQY
-	TRBV7-9	-	TRBJ2-7	ASTPQGSEQY
-	TRBV19	TRBD1	TRBJ1-1	ASSIKGAYTEAF